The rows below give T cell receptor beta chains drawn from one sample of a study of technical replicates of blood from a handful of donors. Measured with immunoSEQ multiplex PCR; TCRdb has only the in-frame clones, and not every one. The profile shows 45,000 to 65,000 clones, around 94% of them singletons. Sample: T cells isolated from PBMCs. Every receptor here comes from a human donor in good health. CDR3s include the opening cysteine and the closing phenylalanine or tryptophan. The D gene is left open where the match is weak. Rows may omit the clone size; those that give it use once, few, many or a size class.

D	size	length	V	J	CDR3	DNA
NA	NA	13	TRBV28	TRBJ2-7	CASEEDITLAQYF	TGTGCCAGCGAGGAGGATATTACGTTAGCGCAGTACTTC
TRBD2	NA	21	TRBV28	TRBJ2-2	CASSRPGRGTSGRWPTGELFF	TGTGCCAGCAGCCGCCCCGGACGAGGGACTAGCGGGAGATGGCCCACCGGGGAGCTGTTTTTT
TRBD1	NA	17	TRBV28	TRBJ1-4	CASSDNTATGGREKLFF	TGTGCCAGCAGCGACAACACAGCGACAGGGGGCCGCGAAAAACTGTTTTTT
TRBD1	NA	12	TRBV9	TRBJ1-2	CASSGDRDSYTF	TGTGCCAGCAGCGGAGACAGGGATAGCTACACCTTC
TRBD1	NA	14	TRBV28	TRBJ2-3	CASSIGQDTDTQYF	TGTGCCAGCAGTATCGGACAGGACACAGATACGCAGTATTTT
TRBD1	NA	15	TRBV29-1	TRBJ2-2	CSVEVAGQGAGELFF	TGCAGCGTTGAAGTGGCGGGACAGGGGGCCGGGGAGCTGTTTTTT
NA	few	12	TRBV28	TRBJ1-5	CASSLLNQPQHF	TGTGCCAGCAGTTTACTCAATCAGCCCCAGCATTTT
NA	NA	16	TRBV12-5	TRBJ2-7	CASGLVLGEPLAEQYF	TGTGCTAGTGGTTTGGTATTAGGGGAACCTCTTGCCGAGCAGTACTTC
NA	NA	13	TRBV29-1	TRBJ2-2	CSVVEAITGELFF	TGCAGCGTTGTGGAAGCGATCACCGGGGAGCTGTTTTTT
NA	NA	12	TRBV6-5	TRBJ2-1	CASKQGYNEQFF	TGTGCCAGCAAGCAGGGCTACAATGAGCAGTTCTTC
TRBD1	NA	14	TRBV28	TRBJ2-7	CASSRDSLPGEQYF	TGTGCCAGCAGTCGGGACAGCCTCCCGGGGGAGCAGTACTTC
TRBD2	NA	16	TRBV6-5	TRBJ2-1	CASSYGQSAGVDEQFF	TGTGCCAGCAGTTACGGTCAGTCAGCGGGAGTAGATGAGCAGTTCTTC
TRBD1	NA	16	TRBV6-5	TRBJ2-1	CASSYRDRAPYNEQFF	TGTGCCAGCAGTTACAGGGACAGGGCGCCCTACAATGAGCAGTTCTTC
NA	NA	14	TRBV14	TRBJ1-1	CASSFGLVNTEAFF	TGTGCCAGCAGCTTCGGACTGGTGAACACTGAAGCTTTCTTT
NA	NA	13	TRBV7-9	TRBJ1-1	CASSLGGQTEAFF	TGTGCCAGCAGCTTAGGGGGCCAAACTGAAGCTTTCTTT
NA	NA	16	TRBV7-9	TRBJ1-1	CASSPRGLIMNTEAFF	TGTGCCAGCAGCCCCCGAGGACTTATAATGAACACTGAAGCTTTCTTT
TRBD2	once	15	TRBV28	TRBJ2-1	CASSRGLAGGNEQFF	TGTGCCAGCAGCCGGGGACTAGCGGGGGGTAATGAGCAGTTCTTC
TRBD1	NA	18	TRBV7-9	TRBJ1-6	CASSPRQGTYSYNSPLHF	TGTGCCAGCAGCCCGCGACAGGGGACATACTCCTATAATTCACCCCTCCACTTT
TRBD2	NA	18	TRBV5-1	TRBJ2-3	CASSLGLYPRPSTDTQYF	TGCGCCAGCAGCCTGGGACTATATCCCCGTCCTAGCACAGATACGCAGTATTTT
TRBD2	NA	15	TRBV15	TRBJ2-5	CATSRERLAGETQYF	TGTGCCACCAGCAGAGAAAGACTAGCGGGAGAGACCCAGTACTTC
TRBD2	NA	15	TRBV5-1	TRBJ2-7	CASSLGLAGDYEQYF	TGCGCCAGCAGCTTGGGTCTAGCGGGAGACTACGAGCAGTACTTC
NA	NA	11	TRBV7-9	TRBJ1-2	CGVEWAYGYTF	TGTGGAGTAGAATGGGCCTATGGCTACACCTTC
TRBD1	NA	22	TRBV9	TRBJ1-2	CASSARTQTGAWKADPNYGYTF	TGTGCCAGCAGCGCCCGGACCCAGACAGGGGCTTGGAAAGCAGATCCTAACTATGGCTACACCTTC
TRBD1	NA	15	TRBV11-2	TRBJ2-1	CASSLPGTGSPVEFF	TGTGCCAGCAGCCTACCGGGGACAGGATCCCCAGTAGAGTTCTTC
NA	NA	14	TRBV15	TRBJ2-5	CATSRGKDQETQYF	TGTGCCACCAGCAGGGGCAAGGACCAAGAGACCCAGTACTTC
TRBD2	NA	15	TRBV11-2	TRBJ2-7	CASSSVSGTDYEQYF	TGTGCCAGCAGCTCTGTCAGCGGGACTGACTACGAGCAGTACTTC
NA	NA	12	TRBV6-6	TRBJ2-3	CASGRSTDTQYF	TGTGCCAGCGGGAGAAGCACAGATACGCAGTATTTT
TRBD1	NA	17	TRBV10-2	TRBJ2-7	CASSYEGRDRHSYEQYF	TGCGCCAGCAGCTATGAGGGTCGGGACAGGCACTCCTACGAGCAGTACTTC
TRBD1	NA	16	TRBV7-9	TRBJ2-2	CASSDPDRENTGELFF	TGTGCCAGCAGCGACCCGGACAGGGAGAACACCGGGGAGCTGTTTTTT
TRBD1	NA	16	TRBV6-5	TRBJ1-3	CASSYSRGPAGNTIYF	TGTGCCAGCAGTTATTCGAGGGGGCCGGCTGGAAACACCATATATTTT
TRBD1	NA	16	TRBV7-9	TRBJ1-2	CASTWGDSRSNYGYTF	TGTGCCAGCACCTGGGGGGACAGCCGTTCTAACTATGGCTACACCTTC
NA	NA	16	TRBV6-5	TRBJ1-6	CASSYSGEPYNSPLHF	TGTGCCAGCAGTTACTCTGGGGAGCCCTATAATTCACCCCTCCACTTT
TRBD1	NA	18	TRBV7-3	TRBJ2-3	CASSFTGTGLTSTDTQYF	TGTGCCAGCAGCTTTACCGGGACAGGGCTTACTAGCACAGATACGCAGTATTTT
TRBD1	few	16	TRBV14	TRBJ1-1	CASSHSGTGGAAEAFF	TGTGCCAGCAGCCACTCCGGGACAGGGGGCGCCGCTGAAGCTTTCTTT
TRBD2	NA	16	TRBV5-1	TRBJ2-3	CASSWTLAGGSDTQYF	TGCGCCAGCAGCTGGACCCTAGCGGGAGGGTCAGATACGCAGTATTTT
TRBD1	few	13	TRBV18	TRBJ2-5	CASSKQGMETQYF	TGTGCCAGCTCAAAACAGGGGATGGAGACCCAGTACTTC
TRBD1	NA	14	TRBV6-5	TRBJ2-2	CASSRTGNGGELFF	TGTGCCAGCAGTCGGACAGGCAACGGCGGGGAGCTGTTTTTT
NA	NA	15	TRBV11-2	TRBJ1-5	CASSLMGVQVQPQHF	TGTGCCAGCAGCTTAATGGGCGTACAGGTTCAGCCCCAGCATTTT
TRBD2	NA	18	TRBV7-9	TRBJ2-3	CASTKGGASGFGTDTQYF	TGTGCCAGCACCAAGGGGGGGGCTAGCGGGTTCGGCACAGATACGCAGTATTTT
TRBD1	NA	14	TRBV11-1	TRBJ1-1	CASSLAGGMTEAFF	TGTGCCAGCAGCTTAGCAGGGGGCATGACTGAAGCTTTCTTT
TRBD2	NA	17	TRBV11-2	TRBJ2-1	CASSSLRRSGGANEQFF	TGTGCCAGCAGCTCCCTCCGGCGTAGCGGGGGGGCTAATGAGCAGTTCTTC
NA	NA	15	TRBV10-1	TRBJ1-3	CASSEGLDPGNTIYF	TGCGCCAGCAGTGAGGGACTTGACCCTGGAAACACCATATATTTT
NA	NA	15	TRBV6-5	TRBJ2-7	CASFGRGAGNYEQYF	TGTGCCTCCTTCGGTAGGGGCGCTGGGAACTACGAGCAGTACTTC